This T cell receptor beta chain was identified during a study of shared clonotypes between healthy human individuals. V was cut by 3 bases and J by 6 bases, with 21 bases left in between. The CDR3 covers 17 residues. Germline V gives CDR1 MNHNS, CDR2 SASEGT. Repertoires were generated with immunoSEQ multiplex PCR, while TCRdb's copy carries only in-frame clones and drops some. The table lists roughly 530,000 clones, almost 97% of them singletons. This sequence joins TRBV6-1 and TRBJ1-5; no clear D gene. The clonotype was recovered from a woman in her twenties or thirties in good health. Sequencing input: naive CD4+ T cells sorted from blood. Described subset: CD45RA+ positively selected. The DNA of the CDR3 is TGTGCCAGCAGTGACATGTCGGGTGTTGGGTATGGTCAGCCCCAGCATTTT. It translates to CASSDMSGVGYGQPQHF.